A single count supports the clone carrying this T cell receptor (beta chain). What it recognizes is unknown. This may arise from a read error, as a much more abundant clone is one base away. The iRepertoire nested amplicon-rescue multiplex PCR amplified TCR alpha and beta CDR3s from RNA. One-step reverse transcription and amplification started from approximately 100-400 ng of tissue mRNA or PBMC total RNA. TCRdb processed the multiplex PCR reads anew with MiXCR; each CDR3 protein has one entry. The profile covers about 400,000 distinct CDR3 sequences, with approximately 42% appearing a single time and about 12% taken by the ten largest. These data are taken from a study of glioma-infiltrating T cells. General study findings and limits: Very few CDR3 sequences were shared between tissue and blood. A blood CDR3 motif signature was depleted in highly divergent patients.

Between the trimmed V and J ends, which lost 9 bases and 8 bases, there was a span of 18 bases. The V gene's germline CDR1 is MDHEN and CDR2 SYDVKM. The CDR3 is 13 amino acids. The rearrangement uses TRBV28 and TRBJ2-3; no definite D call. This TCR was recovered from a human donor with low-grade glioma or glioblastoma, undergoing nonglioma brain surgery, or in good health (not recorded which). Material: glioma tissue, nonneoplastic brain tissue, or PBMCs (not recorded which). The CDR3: CARSPGLFTTQYF. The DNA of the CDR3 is TGTGCCAGGAGTCCCGGGCTCTTTACTACGCAGTATTTT.